This TCR beta chain was observed in a study of T-cell reconstitution after alpha-beta-depleted transplantation in children. Whole-study findings and limits: Several hundred graft clones that had expanded were reportedly the source of alpha-beta T cells about two months after transplant. The origin of high day-60 TCRbeta diversity in some patients lay in surviving recipient T cells and thymic progenitors. Among T cells one year after transplant, newly produced cells accounted for most counts and diversity.

This clonotype has more than one count but fewer than ten. The antigen is undetermined. Using unique molecular identifiers, the investigators prepared the TCRbeta library. TCRdb re-analysed the PCR reads in MiXCR, keeping a single row per CDR3 protein. The profile shows roughly 200,000 distinct CDR3 sequences, approximately 7% of them singletons. Germline V gene sequence: CDR1 DFQATT, CDR2 SNEGSKA (reference sequence). V was clipped by 2 bases and J by 1 base; unmatched bases: 6. This CDR3 region has 15 residues. This clonotype was obtained from a boy aged 2 to 10 with acute lymphoblastic leukemia, due to receive a stem cell transplant. Source: PBMCs, taken before TCRalphabeta/CD19-depleted stem cell transplant. The J gene is TRBJ2-7, the V gene TRBV20-1; TRBD1 matches 9 bases. CDR3 region: CSARRQGGLSYEQYF. The CDR3 bases are TGCAGTGCTAGAAGACAGGGGGGCCTTTCCTACGAGCAGTACTTC.